The next 18 T cell receptor beta chains were all read from a single sample in a study of cytomegalovirus exposure and HLA in healthy donors. 13 Jbeta primers and 60 Vbeta primers were used for the PCR. The data were produced by immunoSEQ multiplex PCR, yet TCRdb's version contains in-frame clones alone and is incomplete. The table lists some 90,000 clones, around 84% of them singletons. The sample comprised PBMCs. These TCRs come from a woman between 40 and 55 years old in good health and CMV-seronegative.

The rearrangement joins TRBV11-3 to TRBJ2-3, with a weak D call TRBD1 (6 bases). Germline V gives CDR1 SGHNT, CDR2 YENEEA. The CDR3 is made up of 18 amino acids. Trimming stripped 1 base from V and 1 base from J, with 18 bases between. The CDR3: CASSLGGPLSGGTDTQYF. CDR3 nucleotide sequence: TGTGCCAGCAGCTTAGGGGGGCCGCTTAGTGGTGGCACAGATACGCAGTATTTT.

This clone was recorded only once. The chain combines TRBV20-1 with TRBJ2-7; D is perhaps TRBD2 (6 bases). Per the germline V gene, CDR1 is DFQATT and CDR2 is SNEGSKA (reference sequence). The CDR3 is 10 amino acids. CDR3 loop: CRPFGGEQYF. In nucleotides, the CDR3 is TGCAGACCCTTCGGAGGGGAGCAGTACTTC.

The CDR3: CSVNRGLEQYF. CDR3 bases: TGCAGTGTTAACAGGGGGCTCGAGCAGTACTTC. The chain links TRBV20-1 to TRBJ2-7; 9 bases are shared with TRBD1. Losses at the gene ends were 7 bases for V and 6 bases for J; bases not matched to a gene: 4. CDR1 DFQATT and CDR2 SNEGSKA come from the germline V gene (reference sequence). The CDR3 totals 11 residues.

This clone appeared a few times. The chain couples TRBV6-1 to TRBJ1-1; TRBD1 matches at 8 bases. V trimming: 7 bases; J trimming: 1 base; junction bases outside the gene matches: 5. The CDR3 length is 14 residues. CDR1 MNHNS and CDR2 SASEGT come from the germline V gene. CDR3 in DNA: TGTGCCAGCATTGGGACAGGATGGAACACTGAAGCTTTCTTT. Translated, it gives CASIGTGWNTEAFF.

The rearrangement uses TRBV6-1 and TRBJ2-2, with TRBD1 as a possible D gene (5 bases). The V gene's germline CDR1 is MNHNS and CDR2 SASEGT. With 4 bases removed from V and 5 bases from J, the gap between germline ends came to 14 bases. The CDR3 runs 15 residues. The CDR3 DNA is TGTGCCAGCAGTGGGGGAAGGGGTAGGACCGGGGAGCTGTTTTTT. Translating gives CASSGGRGRTGELFF.

The chain combines TRBV29-1 with TRBJ1-1; D gene unclear. The V end lost 7 bases, the J end lost 7 bases, and 16 bases lay between the germline ends. CDR3 length: 12 amino acids. From germline, CDR1 is SQVTM and CDR2 ANQGSEA. The CDR3 DNA is TGCAGCGCTTGGGCCCTCAGCGGTGAAGCTTTCTTT. This encodes CSAWALSGEAFF.

The CDR3 DNA is TGCGCCAGCAGCCAAGATCTCCAGTTCTATGGCTACACCTTC. The encoded protein is CASSQDLQFYGYTF. This rearrangement joins TRBV4-1 to TRBJ1-2; D not resolved. Trimming cost V 0 bases and J 4 bases, with 9 bases left between them. This CDR3 region has 14 residues. Looked up from germline, CDR1 is MGHRA and CDR2 is YSYEKL.

The chain is built from TRBV4-1 and TRBJ2-1; 11 bases line up with TRBD2. Trimming took 1 base from V and 8 from J; bases not matched to a gene: 13. The CDR3 has 18 amino acids. Germline CDR1 is MGHRA and CDR2 is YSYEKL. This CDR3 reads CASSQVFPLAGVSDEQFF. The CDR3 DNA is TGCGCCAGCAGCCAAGTTTTCCCACTAGCGGGAGTGAGCGATGAGCAGTTCTTC.

CDR3 in DNA: TGTGCCAGCAGCTCGCCGACTGACTCCCGGAGGAAACTGTTTTTT. It translates to CASSSPTDSRRKLFF. The gene calls are TRBV7-2 and TRBJ1-4; the D is unclear. Trimming removed 4 bases at V and 11 bases at J, with 20 bases between. CDR1 SGHTA and CDR2 FQGNSA come from the germline V gene. CDR3 length: 15 residues.

This chain joins TRBV25-1 and TRBJ1-1; D ambiguous. Germline values: CDR1 MGHDK, CDR2 SYGVNS. This CDR3 spans 13 amino acids. Trimming removed 1 base at V and 7 bases at J, with 10 bases between. The CDR3 region has the DNA TGTGCCAGCAGTGAATCTGGCAGGTGTGAAGCTTTCTTT. Amino acids: CASSESGRCEAFF. Full variable domain (outside the CDR3, taken from reference TRBV25-1 and TRBJ1-1): EADIYQTPRYLVIGTGKKITLECSQTMGHDKMYWYQQDPGMELHLIHYSYGVNSTEKGDLSSESTVSRIRTEHFPLTLESARPSHTSQYLCASSESGRCEAFFGQGTRLTVV.

This clone was detected a few times. The chain uses TRBV18 and TRBJ2-2; TRBD1 might be the D (5 bases). V was trimmed by 6 bases and J by 1 base, leaving 12 bases between them. Germline values: CDR1 KGHSH, CDR2 LQKENI. The CDR3 is 15 residues long. This CDR3 is CASSGGAKNTGELFF. The CDR3 DNA reads TGTGCCAGCTCGGGTGGGGCCAAGAACACCGGGGAGCTGTTTTTT.

CDR3 DNA sequence: TGTGCCAGCAGACAGGGGGCGCGAGAGCAGTACTTC. Its translation: CASRQGAREQYF. The V and J genes are TRBV5-6 and TRBJ2-7; the match to TRBD1 covers 9 bases. The trim removed 5 bases at V and 7 bases at J, leaving 4 bases unmatched. CDR3 size: 12 residues. The germline V gene encodes CDR1 SGHDT and CDR2 YYEEEE. Based on the CDR3 plus reference TRBV5-6 and TRBJ2-7, the full variable domain is DAGVTQSPTHLIKTRGQQVTLRCSPKSGHDTVSWYQQALGQGPQFIFQYYEEEERQRGNFPDRFSGHQFPNYSSELNVNALLLGDSALYLCASRQGAREQYFGPGTRLTVT.

The chain joins TRBV29-1 to TRBJ2-2; maybe TRBD2 (6 bases). The germline CDR1 and CDR2 sequences are SQVTM and ANQGSEA. The germline V and J ends were trimmed by 5 bases and 2 bases, with 18 bases remaining between them. This CDR3 has 16 residues. CDR3 residues: CSVTPPGGINTGELFF. The CDR3 nucleotides are TGCAGCGTTACACCCCCCGGCGGGATCAACACCGGGGAGCTGTTTTTT.

The rearrangement joins TRBV6-1 to TRBJ2-3; 8 nucleotides line up with TRBD1. CDR3 size: 14 residues. The ends lost 2 bases at V and 4 bases at J; junction bases unmatched: 2. Germline assignment: CDR1 MNHNS and CDR2 SASEGT. CDR3 sequence reads: CASSEQGAADTQYF. The CDR3 DNA reads TGTGCCAGCAGTGAACAGGGGGCGGCAGATACGCAGTATTTT.

V usage is TRBV14 and J usage is TRBJ1-3, with a possible D match to TRBD1 (5 bases). CDR1 and CDR2 (germline): SGHDN, FVKESK. This CDR3 has 14 residues. With 4 bases removed from V and 0 bases from J, the gap between germline ends came to 7 bases. CDR3 sequence (DNA): TGTGCCAGCAGCCTTACAGGCTCTGGAAACACCATATATTTT. This translates into CASSLTGSGNTIYF.

V usage is TRBV9 and J usage is TRBJ2-2; D may be TRBD2 (6 bases). The CDR3 covers 16 residues. CDR1 SGDLS and CDR2 YYNGEE come from the germline V gene. Between the trimmed V and J ends, which lost 5 bases and 1 base, there was a span of 15 bases. The CDR3 sequence: CASSAWGVGNTGELFF. The CDR3 nucleotides read TGTGCCAGCAGTGCCTGGGGGGTGGGGAACACCGGGGAGCTGTTTTTT.

The chain couples TRBV18 to TRBJ1-1, with D perhaps TRBD1 (6 bases). Germline V gene sequence: CDR1 KGHSH, CDR2 LQKENI. The CDR3 loop spans 16 amino acids. V lost 4 bases, J lost 6 bases, and 21 bases lay in between. CDR3 sequence: CASSREGGLKRPEAFF. The CDR3 nucleotides read TGTGCCAGCTCACGGGAGGGGGGATTAAAGAGGCCTGAAGCTTTCTTT. Looking up the rest from reference TRBV18 and TRBJ1-1 gives the full variable domain: NAGVMQNPRHLVRRRGQEARLRCSPMKGHSHVYWYRQLPEEGLKFMVYLQKENIIDESGMPKERFSAEFPKEGPSILRIQQVVRGDSAAYFCASSREGGLKRPEAFFGQGTRLTVV.

This clone was picked up one time. This sequence joins TRBV7-2 and TRBJ1-5, with D hard to call. Germline values: CDR1 SGHTA, CDR2 FQGNSA. The ends were cut back, 5 bases at V and 6 bases at J, with 8 bases in the middle. The length of the CDR3 is 12 residues. The CDR3 is CASSLPSQPQHF. DNA of the CDR3: TGTGCCAGCAGCCTCCCCAGTCAGCCCCAGCATTTT.